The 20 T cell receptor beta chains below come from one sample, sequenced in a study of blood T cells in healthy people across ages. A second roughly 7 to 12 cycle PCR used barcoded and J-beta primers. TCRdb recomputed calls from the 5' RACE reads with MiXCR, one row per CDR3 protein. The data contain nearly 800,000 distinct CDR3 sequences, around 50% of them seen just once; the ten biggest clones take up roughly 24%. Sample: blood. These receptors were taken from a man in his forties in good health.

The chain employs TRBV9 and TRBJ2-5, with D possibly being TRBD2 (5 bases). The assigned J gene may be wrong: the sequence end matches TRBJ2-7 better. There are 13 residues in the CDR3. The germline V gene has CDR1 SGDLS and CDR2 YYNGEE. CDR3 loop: CASSVTMTNEQYF. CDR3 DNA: TGTGCCAGCAGCGTGACTATGACCAACGAGCAGTACTTC.

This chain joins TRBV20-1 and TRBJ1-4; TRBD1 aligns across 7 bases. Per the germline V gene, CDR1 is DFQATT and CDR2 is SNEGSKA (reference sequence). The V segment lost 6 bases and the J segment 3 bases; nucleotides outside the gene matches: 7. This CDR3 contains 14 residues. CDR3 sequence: CSALLQGANEKLFF. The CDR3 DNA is TGCAGTGCGTTATTGCAGGGGGCTAATGAAAAACTGTTTTTT.

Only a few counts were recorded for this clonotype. The CDR3 DNA reads as TGCGCCAGCAGCCAAGATATCCAGGGGGCCGAGACCCAGTACTTC. Its protein product is CASSQDIQGAETQYF. This chain links TRBV4-1 with TRBJ2-5, with TRBD1 matching over 8 bases. Trimming took 0 bases from V and 5 from J; bases not matched to a gene: 5. This CDR3 contains 15 residues. Per germline, CDR1 MGHRA and CDR2 YSYEKL.

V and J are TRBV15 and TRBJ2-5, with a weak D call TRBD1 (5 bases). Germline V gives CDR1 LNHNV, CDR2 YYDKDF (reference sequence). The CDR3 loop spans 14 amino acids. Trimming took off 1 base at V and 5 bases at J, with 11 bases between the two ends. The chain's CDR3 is CATSRAGLGETQYF. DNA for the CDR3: TGTGCCACCAGCAGAGCAGGGTTGGGGGAGACCCAGTACTTC.

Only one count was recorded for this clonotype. CDR3 DNA sequence: TGCGCCAGCAGCCAAGATAGCGGGGAGCTGTTTTTT. Residues: CASSQDSGELFF. This rearrangement joins TRBV4-3 to TRBJ2-2; no reliable D call. This CDR3 region has 12 residues. Germline CDR1 reads LGHNA; CDR2 reads YSLEER. The germline V and J ends were trimmed by 0 bases and 7 bases, with 3 bases remaining between them.

The CDR3 protein is CASSQTGRGVTDTQYF. CDR3 in DNA: TGCGCCAGCAGCCAGACCGGCAGGGGCGTCACAGATACGCAGTATTTT. The rearrangement links TRBV5-1 to TRBJ2-3, with D possibly TRBD1 on 6 matching bases. CDR3 length: 16 amino acids. Trimming took off 4 bases at V and 2 bases at J, with 17 bases between the two ends. The germline gives CDR1 SGHRS, CDR2 YFSETQ.

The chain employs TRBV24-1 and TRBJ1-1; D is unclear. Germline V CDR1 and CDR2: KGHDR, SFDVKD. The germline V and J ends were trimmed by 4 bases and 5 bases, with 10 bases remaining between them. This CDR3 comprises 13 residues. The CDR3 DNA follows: TGTGCCACCAGTGACCCATTCTTAACTGAAGCTTTCTTT. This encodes CATSDPFLTEAFF.

The CDR3 protein is CSLGGGNEQFF. The DNA for the CDR3 is TGCAGCCTCGGGGGGGGAAATGAGCAGTTCTTC. The chain combines TRBV29-1 with TRBJ2-1; 8 bases are a match to TRBD2. In germline, CDR1 is SQVTM, CDR2 ANQGSEA. The length of the CDR3 is 11 residues. Trimming took 8 bases from V and 7 from J; bases not matched to a gene: 4.

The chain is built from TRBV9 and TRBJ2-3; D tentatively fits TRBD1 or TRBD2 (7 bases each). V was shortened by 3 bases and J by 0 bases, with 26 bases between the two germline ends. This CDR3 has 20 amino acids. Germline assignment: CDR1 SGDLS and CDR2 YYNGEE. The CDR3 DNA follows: TGTGCCAGCAGCGCACTAGTCGGCGCAAGCAGGGGGGGGAGCACAGATACGCAGTATTTT. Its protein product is CASSALVGASRGGSTDTQYF. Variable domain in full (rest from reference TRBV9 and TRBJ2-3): DSGVTQTPKHLITATGQRVTLRCSPRSGDLSVYWYQQSLDQGLQFLIQYYNGEERAKGNILERFSAQQFPDLHSELNLSSLELGDSALYFCASSALVGASRGGSTDTQYFGPGTRLTVL.

The CDR3 sequence: CASNGSPNANYGYTF. In DNA form, the CDR3 reads TGTGCCAGTAACGGATCACCAAACGCTAACTATGGCTACACCTTC. The gene calls are TRBV6-1 and TRBJ1-2; D call uncertain. The V gene's germline CDR1 is MNHNS and CDR2 SASEGT. CDR3 length equals 15 residues. The V gene lost 9 bases and the J gene lost 0 bases, with 17 bases spanning the gap.

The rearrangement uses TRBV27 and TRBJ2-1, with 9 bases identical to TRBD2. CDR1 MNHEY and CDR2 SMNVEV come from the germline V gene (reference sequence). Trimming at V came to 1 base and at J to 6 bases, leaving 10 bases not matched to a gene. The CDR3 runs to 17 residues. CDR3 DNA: TGTGCCAGCAGTTTATTGGCTAGCGGGGATGGGGGCAATGAGCAGTTCTTC. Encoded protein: CASSLLASGDGGNEQFF.

Here the CDR3 DNA reads TGTGCCAGTAGTCCTAGCGGGATTTTGTACGAGCAGTACTTC. Residues: CASSPSGILYEQYF. This chain connects TRBV19 to TRBJ2-7; 9 bases map to TRBD2. Germline CDR1 reads LNHDA; CDR2 reads SQIVND (reference sequence). The CDR3 is 14 residues long. V gave up 5 bases and J gave up 4 bases; unmatched junction bases: 6.

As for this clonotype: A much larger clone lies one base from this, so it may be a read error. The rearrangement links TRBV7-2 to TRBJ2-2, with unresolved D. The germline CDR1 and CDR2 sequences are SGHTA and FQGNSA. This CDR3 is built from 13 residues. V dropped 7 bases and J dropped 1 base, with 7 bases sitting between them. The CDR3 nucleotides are TGTGCCAGCACCAACAGGAACACCGGGGAGCTGTTTTTT. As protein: CASTNRNTGELFF.

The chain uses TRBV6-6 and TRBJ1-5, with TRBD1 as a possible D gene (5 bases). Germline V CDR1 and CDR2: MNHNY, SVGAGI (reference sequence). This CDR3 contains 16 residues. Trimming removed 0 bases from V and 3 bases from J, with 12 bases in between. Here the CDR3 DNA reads TGTGCCAGCAGTTACTCCAGGGCCAGGGACAATCAGCCCCAGCATTTT. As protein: CASSYSRARDNQPQHF.

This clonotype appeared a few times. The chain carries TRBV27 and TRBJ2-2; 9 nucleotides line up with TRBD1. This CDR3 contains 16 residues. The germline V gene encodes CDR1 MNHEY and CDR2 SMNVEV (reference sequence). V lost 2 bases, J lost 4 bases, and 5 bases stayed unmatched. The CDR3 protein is CASSLPTGGGTGELFF. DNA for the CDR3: TGTGCCAGCAGTTTACCGACAGGGGGTGGCACCGGGGAGCTGTTTTTT.

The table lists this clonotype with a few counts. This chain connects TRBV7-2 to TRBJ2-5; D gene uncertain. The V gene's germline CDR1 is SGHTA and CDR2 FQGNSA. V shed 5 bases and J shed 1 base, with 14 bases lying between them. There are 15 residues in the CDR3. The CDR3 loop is CASSPKSPLQETQYF. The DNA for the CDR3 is TGTGCCAGCAGCCCCAAGTCGCCACTCCAAGAGACCCAGTACTTC.

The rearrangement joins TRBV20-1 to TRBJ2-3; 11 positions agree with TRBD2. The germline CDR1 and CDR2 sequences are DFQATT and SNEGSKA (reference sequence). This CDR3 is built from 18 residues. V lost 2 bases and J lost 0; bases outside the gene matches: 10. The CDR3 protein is CSARLPGLADTSTDTQYF. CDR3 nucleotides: TGCAGTGCTAGACTACCGGGACTAGCGGACACTAGCACAGATACGCAGTATTTT.

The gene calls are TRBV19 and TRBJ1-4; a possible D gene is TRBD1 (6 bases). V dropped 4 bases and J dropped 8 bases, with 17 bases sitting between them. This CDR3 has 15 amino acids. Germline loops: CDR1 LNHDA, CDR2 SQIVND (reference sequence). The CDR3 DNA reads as TGTGCCAGTAGTACATCAACAGGGAAGGGCGAAAAACTGTTTTTT. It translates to CASSTSTGKGEKLFF.

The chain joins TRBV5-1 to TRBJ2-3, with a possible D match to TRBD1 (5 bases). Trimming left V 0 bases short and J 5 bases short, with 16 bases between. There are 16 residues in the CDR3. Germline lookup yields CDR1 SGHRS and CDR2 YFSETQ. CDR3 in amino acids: CASSLAVQAGQDTQYF. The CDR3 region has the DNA TGCGCCAGCAGCTTGGCTGTACAGGCCGGTCAAGATACGCAGTATTTT.

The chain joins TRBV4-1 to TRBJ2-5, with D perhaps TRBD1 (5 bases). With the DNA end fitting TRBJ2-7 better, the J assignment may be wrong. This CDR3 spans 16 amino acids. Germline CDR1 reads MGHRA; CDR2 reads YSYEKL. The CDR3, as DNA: TGCGCCAGCAGTCCCCACTTAACAGGCTCGCTCAGCGAGCAGTACTTC. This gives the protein CASSPHLTGSLSEQYF.